The 32 T cell receptor beta chains presented below share a single source sample, sequenced in a study of neurological immune-mediated disorders. TCRdb recomputed calls from the 5' RACE reads with MiXCR, one row per CDR3 protein. The sample has tens of thousands of distinct CDR3 sequences; about 3% are singletons. Sequencing input: PBMCs. The receptors derive from a man between 40 and 49 years old with multiple sclerosis.

Ten or more counts support this clonotype. The CDR3 protein is CASSLKRGRDTQYF. CDR3 in DNA: TGTGCCAGCAGTTTAAAGCGGGGGAGGGATACGCAGTATTTT. The V gene is TRBV27, the J gene TRBJ2-3; 8 bases map to TRBD2. CDR3 size: 14 residues. Per germline, CDR1 MNHEY and CDR2 SMNVEV (reference sequence). V lost 2 bases, J lost 6 bases, and 4 bases stayed unmatched.

This clonotype was recorded many times. The chain links TRBV28 to TRBJ2-3; D unresolved. CDR1 MDHEN and CDR2 SYDVKM come from the germline V gene. The CDR3 has 13 residues. Deletions cut 3 bases from V and 4 bases from J, with 8 bases between. The CDR3, as DNA: TGTGCCAGCAGTTTCCCCGGACCAGATACGCAGTATTTT. Translating gives CASSFPGPDTQYF.

This clonotype was counted ten times or more. The genes are TRBV7-2 and TRBJ2-2; the D is unclear. The V end lost 5 bases, the J end lost 7 bases, and 8 bases lay between the germline ends. CDR3 length equals 12 residues. Germline CDR1 reads SGHTA; CDR2 reads FQGNSA. The CDR3 region is CASSPVVGELFF. The CDR3 region has the DNA TGTGCCAGCAGCCCTGTAGTCGGGGAGCTGTTTTTT. Looking up the rest from reference TRBV7-2 and TRBJ2-2 gives the full variable domain: GAGVSQSPSNKVTEKGKDVELRCDPISGHTALYWYRQSLGQGLEFLIYFQGNSAPDKSGLPSDRFSAERTGGSVSTLTIQRTQQEDSAVYLCASSPVVGELFFGEGSRLTVL.

There are a few counts of this clonotype. The chain employs TRBV2 and TRBJ2-7; 8 bases match TRBD1. V lost 5 bases and J lost 2; bases outside the gene matches: 14. CDR3 length: 17 amino acids. From germline, CDR1 is SNHLY and CDR2 FYNNEI. CDR3 nucleotides: TGTGCCAGCAGTCCTATGATAGGACAGGGCAACACCTACGAGCAGTACTTC. It is translated as CASSPMIGQGNTYEQYF.

As to this clonotype: The CDR3 does not end in the conserved phenylalanine or tryptophan, so this is likely a read error. The CDR3 DNA is TGTGCCAGCAGACCAGGTCAGGGGGCGACGGGTGAGCAGTACAAC. Protein: CASRPGQGATGEQYN. The genes are TRBV28 and TRBJ2-7; 8 positions agree with TRBD1. Germline CDR1 and CDR2: MDHEN and SYDVKM. Losses at the gene ends were 6 bases for V and 7 bases for J; bases not matched to a gene: 14. The CDR3 extends over 15 amino acids.

This clonotype was detected ten times or more. One end of the junction varies from germline; a read error may be responsible. The V call is TRBV5-1, the J call TRBJ1-6, with 11 bases identical to TRBD1. Per the germline V gene, CDR1 is SGHRS and CDR2 is YFSETQ. The CDR3 is 14 amino acids. CDR3 in DNA: TGCGCCAGCAGCGGGACAGGGGGAAATTCACCCCTCAACTTT. This sequence encodes CASSGTGGNSPLNF.

This clonotype was seen at least ten times. This chain joins TRBV29-1 and TRBJ2-2, with a possible D match to TRBD2 (5 bases). Germline V CDR1 and CDR2: SQVTM, ANQGSEA. With 6 bases removed from V and 0 bases from J, the gap between germline ends came to 8 bases. This CDR3 is built from 13 residues. CDR3 coding DNA: TGCAGCGTGGAGCGGCCGAACACCGGGGAGCTGTTTTTT. Translation: CSVERPNTGELFF.

This clonotype was recorded a few times. This chain connects TRBV18 to TRBJ1-1; 10 nucleotides align to TRBD1. The V gene's germline CDR1 is KGHSH and CDR2 LQKENI. The CDR3 consists of 19 residues. Germline trimming cut 2 bases from V and 0 bases from J; bases unmatched to any gene: 12. DNA for the CDR3: TGTGCCAGCTCACCATATTTTACTGGGACAGGGGCTATGAACACTGAAGCTTTCTTT. Translated: CASSPYFTGTGAMNTEAFF.

This clonotype appeared many times. The chain links TRBV20-1 to TRBJ2-5; TRBD2 matches at 8 bases. From germline, CDR1 is DFQATT and CDR2 SNEGSKA (reference sequence). Germline trimming cut 0 bases from V and 4 bases from J; bases unmatched to any gene: 7. The CDR3 spans 15 residues. Written as DNA, the CDR3 is TGCAGTGCTAGAGAGGAGCGGGGGAAAGGAGAGACCCAGTACTTC. Translating it yields CSAREERGKGETQYF.

There are a few counts of this clonotype. The chain has TRBV28 and TRBJ1-5; D perhaps matches TRBD1 (6 bases). Germline V gives CDR1 MDHEN, CDR2 SYDVKM. Trimming stripped 2 bases from V and 3 bases from J, with 14 bases between. The CDR3 has 16 amino acids. The CDR3 coding sequence is TGTGCCAGCAGTTTAGGTGCAGGGGCCACCAATCAGCCCCAGCATTTT. Amino acids: CASSLGAGATNQPQHF.

This clonotype was recorded at least ten times. The chain is built from TRBV2 and TRBJ2-5; D call uncertain. There are 13 residues in the CDR3. The germline V gene encodes CDR1 SNHLY and CDR2 FYNNEI. Trimming stripped 1 base from V and 3 bases from J, with 6 bases between. The CDR3 loop reads CASSEGPKETQYF. CDR3 in DNA: TGTGCCAGCAGTGAAGGTCCGAAAGAGACCCAGTACTTC.

This clonotype has a count of ten or more. The V call is TRBV9, the J call TRBJ2-3; 12 nucleotides align to TRBD2. Unmatched junction bases numbered 4, after V lost 4 bases and J lost 4 bases. This CDR3 is built from 15 residues. The V gene's germline CDR1 is SGDLS and CDR2 YYNGEE. The CDR3 DNA reads as TGTGCCAGCAGCCTAGCGGGGGGGCTCGCAGATACGCAGTATTTT. It encodes CASSLAGGLADTQYF.

This clonotype has a count of ten or more. This chain uses TRBV24-1 with TRBJ2-5; 8 nucleotides align to TRBD1. The CDR3 runs to 15 residues. Germline V lookup: CDR1 KGHDR, CDR2 SFDVKD. With V trimmed by 4 bases and J by 5 bases, 8 bases remained unmatched. This CDR3 is CATSDGRGLFETQYF. The CDR3 DNA sequence: TGTGCCACCAGTGACGGCAGGGGGCTATTTGAGACCCAGTACTTC.

This clonotype has a count of ten or more. The chain recombines TRBV7-3 with TRBJ2-3; 14 nucleotides line up with TRBD2. J gave up 0 bases and V 5 bases, and 4 bases lay outside the gene matches. The germline gives CDR1 SGHTA, CDR2 FQGTGA. This CDR3 has 17 residues. CDR3 loop: CASSTGLAGGSTDTQYF. The CDR3 bases are TGTGCCAGCAGCACTGGACTAGCGGGGGGAAGCACAGATACGCAGTATTTT.

This clonotype was recorded many times. This chain joins TRBV10-3 and TRBJ2-3; TRBD2 might be the D (6 bases). The CDR3 spans 14 residues. V was cut by 3 bases and J by 2 bases, with 9 bases left in between. CDR1 is ENHRY and CDR2 is SYGVKD in the germline V gene. CDR3 amino acids: CAISDAGFTDTQYF. The CDR3 DNA is TGTGCCATCAGTGACGCGGGGTTCACAGATACGCAGTATTTT.

This clonotype was counted many times. This rearrangement joins TRBV9 to TRBJ1-1; D is uncertain. V dropped 2 bases and J dropped 6 bases, with 17 bases sitting between them. CDR3 length: 15 amino acids. Germline V CDR1 and CDR2: SGDLS, YYNGEE. This CDR3 is CASSVEAGDFAEAFF. The CDR3 DNA reads as TGTGCCAGCAGCGTCGAGGCGGGAGATTTCGCTGAAGCTTTCTTT.

This clonotype showed up many times. V gene TRBV20-1 combines with J gene TRBJ2-1, with TRBD1 identical over 7 bases. The CDR3 is made up of 14 amino acids. With V trimmed by 1 base and J by 7 bases, 7 bases remained unmatched. The germline gives CDR1 DFQATT, CDR2 SNEGSKA (reference sequence). CDR3 loop: CSARASQGFNEQFF. As DNA, the CDR3 is TGCAGTGCTAGAGCCTCACAGGGGTTTAATGAGCAGTTCTTC.

The table lists this clonotype with many counts. The genes are TRBV4-1 and TRBJ2-1; 8 bases agree with TRBD2. Trimming removed 4 bases from V and 9 bases from J; junction bases left unmatched: 8. This CDR3 comprises 14 residues. The germline CDR1 and CDR2 sequences are MGHRA and YSYEKL. CDR3 nucleotide sequence: TGCGCCAGCAGCCCCCCACGGGGGGGTCCTGAGCAGTTCTTC. Protein: CASSPPRGGPEQFF.

This clonotype has ten or more counts. The chain carries TRBV3-1 and TRBJ2-3; maybe TRBD1 (6 bases). The CDR3 has 16 residues. Germline loops: CDR1 LGHDT, CDR2 YNNKEL (reference sequence). Trimming cost V 5 bases and J 1 base, with 16 bases left between them. CDR3 sequence (DNA): TGTGCCAGCAGCAACCGACAGGTACGAGGCACAGATACGCAGTATTTT. It translates to CASSNRQVRGTDTQYF.

This clonotype showed up many times. The chain combines TRBV10-2 with TRBJ2-7; possibly TRBD2 for D (6 bases). CDR3 size: 11 residues. CDR1 WSHSY and CDR2 SAAADI come from the germline V gene. The V end lost 8 bases, the J end lost 7 bases, and 12 bases lay between the germline ends. For the CDR3, the DNA is TGCGCCAGCGGGACCCGGGGGGAGCAGTACTTC. Translated: CASGTRGEQYF.

The chain employs TRBV6-5 and TRBJ1-1, with 8 bases aligning to TRBD1. Per germline, CDR1 MNHEY and CDR2 SVGAGI. The CDR3 extends over 15 amino acids. Trimming cost V 2 bases and J 1 base; bases outside gene matches: 3. CDR3 sequence reads: CASSYTGQGNTEAFF. CDR3 coding DNA: TGTGCCAGCAGTTACACAGGACAGGGGAACACTGAAGCTTTCTTT.

This clonotype came up many times. This rearrangement joins TRBV2 to TRBJ1-5; no clear D. V was cut by 4 bases and J by 2 bases, with 18 bases left in between. This CDR3 has 17 residues. Germline V lookup: CDR1 SNHLY, CDR2 FYNNEI. As DNA, the CDR3 is TGTGCCAGCAGTGCCGGAGGGATAAATAGAGGCAATCAGCCCCAGCATTTT. It specifies CASSAGGINRGNQPQHF. Together with reference TRBV2 and TRBJ1-5, the CDR3 gives the full variable domain: EPEVTQTPSHQVTQMGQEVILRCVPISNHLYFYWYRQILGQKVEFLVSFYNNEISEKSEIFDDQFSVERPDGSNFTLKIRSTKLEDSAMYFCASSAGGINRGNQPQHFGDGTRLSIL.

This sequence joins TRBV20-1 and TRBJ1-6, with 7 bases lining up with TRBD1. The CDR3 covers 14 residues. Germline values: CDR1 DFQATT, CDR2 SNEGSKA (reference sequence). V was clipped by 5 bases and J by 4 bases; unmatched bases: 5. The CDR3 nucleotides read TGCAGTGCTGCGCCGGGACAGTATAATTCACCCCTCCACTTT. It is translated as CSAAPGQYNSPLHF.

Worth noting for this clonotype: This may be a read error: a much more frequent sequence differs by one nucleotide. V usage is TRBV6-5 and J usage is TRBJ1-4; D call uncertain. V lost 8 bases and J 7 bases, leaving 20 bases between the germline ends. Germline values: CDR1 MNHEY, CDR2 SVGAGI. CDR3 size: 15 residues. The CDR3 nucleotides are TGTGCCAGCCCACAGAGAGGGAAGATAACTGAAAAACTGTTTTTT. It is translated as CASPQRGKITEKLFF.

This clonotype was seen ten or more times. The rearrangement links TRBV3-1 to TRBJ2-3, with D possibly TRBD1 on 5 matching bases. Trimming left V 0 bases short and J 1 base short, with 29 bases between. From germline, CDR1 is LGHDT and CDR2 YNNKEL (reference sequence). The CDR3 sequence is 22 residues long. CDR3 loop: CASSQDPWGRAPVVVGTDTQYF. The CDR3 nucleotides are TGTGCCAGCAGCCAAGATCCTTGGGGCAGGGCACCGGTCGTTGTCGGCACAGATACGCAGTATTTT.

Many counts were recorded for this clonotype. The chain employs TRBV15 and TRBJ2-1; TRBD2 is a possible D gene (6 bases). Trimming took 3 bases from V and 7 from J, leaving 13 bases between them. This CDR3 region has 14 residues. The germline V gene encodes CDR1 LNHNV and CDR2 YYDKDF (reference sequence). The CDR3 DNA reads TGTGCCACCAGCAGCGCCGTGGAGGGAAATGAGCAGTTCTTC. Translated, it gives CATSSAVEGNEQFF.

This clonotype was recorded at least ten times. The chain links TRBV12-3 or TRBV12-4 to TRBJ1-2; 7 bases are shared with TRBD1. V gave up 4 bases and J gave up 4 bases; unmatched junction bases: 9. The CDR3 consists of 15 residues. The CDR3 DNA sequence: TGTGCCAGCAGTTCCCCCGACAGGGAGCTCTATGGCTACACCTTC. It translates to CASSSPDRELYGYTF.

The table lists this clonotype with many counts. V usage is TRBV3-1 and J usage is TRBJ2-2; 11 bases are shared with TRBD2. With V trimmed by 1 base and J by 8 bases, 6 bases remained unmatched. Germline lookup yields CDR1 LGHDT and CDR2 YNNKEL (reference sequence). The CDR3 contains 16 residues. CDR3 protein: CASSQGATSGGGELFF. In DNA, the CDR3 is TGTGCCAGCAGCCAAGGAGCCACTAGCGGGGGTGGGGAGCTGTTTTTT.

This clonotype came up a few times. A much larger clone is a single base away; this may be a read error. V and J are TRBV3-1 and TRBJ2-3; D is unclear. CDR3 length equals 12 residues. CDR1 is LGHDT, CDR2 YNNKEL, per germline (reference sequence). Trimming pared 5 bases from V and 0 bases from J, leaving 3 bases between. The CDR3 protein is CASSKSTDTQYF. The CDR3 DNA follows: TGTGCCAGCAGCAAGAGCACAGATACGCAGTATTTT.

The table lists this clonotype with many counts. The chain links TRBV29-1 to TRBJ2-6; no clear D. Trimming pared 4 bases from V and 0 bases from J, leaving 4 bases between. CDR1 and CDR2 (germline): SQVTM, ANQGSEA. CDR3 size: 13 residues. CDR3 nucleotides: TGCAGCGTTGGGATCTCTGGGGCCAACGTCCTGACTTTC. As protein: CSVGISGANVLTF.

This clonotype was observed at least ten times. This chain links TRBV20-1 with TRBJ1-5; 7 bases are a match to TRBD1. The CDR3 totals 14 residues. CDR1 and CDR2 (germline): DFQATT, SNEGSKA (reference sequence). V lost 5 bases to trimming and J lost 2 bases; unmatched junction nucleotides: 6. CDR3 bases: TGCAGTGCTTACAAAACAGGGGGCAATCAGCCCCAGCATTTT. Translated: CSAYKTGGNQPQHF.

A note on this clonotype: A clone one base away is much larger, so this may be a read error. The chain couples TRBV20-1 to TRBJ2-7; D gene ambiguous. From germline, CDR1 is DFQATT and CDR2 SNEGSKA (reference sequence). V was shortened by 7 bases and J by 0 bases, with 10 bases between the two germline ends. The CDR3 has 12 amino acids. The CDR3, as DNA: TGCAGTGTTCAAGGTACCTCCTACGAGCAGTACTTC. It yields the protein CSVQGTSYEQYF.